These 4 T cell receptor beta chains share one sample of origin, sequenced in a study of response to subunit inactivated influenza vaccine. TCRdb re-analysed the RT-PCR reads in MiXCR, keeping a single row per CDR3 protein. Here the sample spans hundreds of thousands of distinct CDR3 sequences, more than 15% being singletons. The specimen was PBMCs from blood, collected 12 days after vaccination. All receptors come from a man aged 50 or older who received an inactivated influenza vaccine.

This clonotype was observed at least ten times. The rearrangement joins TRBV20-1 to TRBJ2-7; D might be TRBD2 (6 bases). The CDR3 has 14 residues. Trimming took off 1 base at V and 0 bases at J, with 10 bases between the two ends. CDR1 and CDR2 from the germline V gene are DFQATT and SNEGSKA (reference sequence). As DNA, the CDR3 is TGCAGTGCTAGAGGCCGGGACTTCTCCTACGAGCAGTACTTC. Residues: CSARGRDFSYEQYF.

The rearrangement joins TRBV10-3 to TRBJ1-2; 11 positions agree with TRBD1. The V and J ends lost 4 bases and 2 bases, in that order; junction bases with no gene match: 6. Germline CDR1 ENHRY, CDR2 SYGVKD. This CDR3 has 16 amino acids. DNA of the CDR3: TGTGCCATCAGTGCCTCCGGGACAGGGGGAAACTATGGCTACACCTTC. Its translation: CAISASGTGGNYGYTF.

In this sample, this clonotype turned up many times. This chain joins TRBV18 and TRBJ2-5; 7 bases agree with TRBD1. Per the germline V gene, CDR1 is KGHSH and CDR2 is LQKENI. V trimming: 4 bases; J trimming: 1 base; junction bases outside the gene matches: 3. This CDR3 is 14 amino acids long. The CDR3 DNA follows: TGTGCCAGCTCACGAGACAGGGCCCAAGAGACCCAGTACTTC. As protein: CASSRDRAQETQYF. Together with reference TRBV18 and TRBJ2-5, the CDR3 gives the full variable domain: NAGVMQNPRHLVRRRGQEARLRCSPMKGHSHVYWYRQLPEEGLKFMVYLQKENIIDESGMPKERFSAEFPKEGPSILRIQQVVRGDSAAYFCASSRDRAQETQYFGPGTRLLVL.

This clonotype was seen a handful of times. This chain connects TRBV4-3 to TRBJ2-1, with 10 bases fitting TRBD2. The V and J ends lost 3 bases and 4 bases, in that order; junction bases with no gene match: 6. This CDR3 has 16 amino acids. CDR1 LGHNA and CDR2 YSLEER come from the germline V gene. CDR3 region: CASSQGGLAAYNEQFF. The CDR3 DNA reads as TGCGCCAGCAGCCAGGGTGGACTAGCGGCTTACAATGAGCAGTTCTTC.